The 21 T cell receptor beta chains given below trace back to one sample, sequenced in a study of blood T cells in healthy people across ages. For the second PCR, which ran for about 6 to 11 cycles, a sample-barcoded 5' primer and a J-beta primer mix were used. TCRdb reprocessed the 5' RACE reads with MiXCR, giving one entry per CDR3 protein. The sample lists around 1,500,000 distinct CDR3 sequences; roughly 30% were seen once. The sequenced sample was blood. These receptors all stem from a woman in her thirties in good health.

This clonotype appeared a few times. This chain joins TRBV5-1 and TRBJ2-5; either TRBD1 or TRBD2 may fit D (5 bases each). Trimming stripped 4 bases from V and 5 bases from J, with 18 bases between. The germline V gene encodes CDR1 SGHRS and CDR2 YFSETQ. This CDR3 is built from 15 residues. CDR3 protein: CASSGNLQRDETQYF. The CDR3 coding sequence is TGCGCCAGCAGCGGAAACCTCCAAAGGGACGAGACCCAGTACTTC.

CDR3 residues: CASSLEGLQSFTSYNEQFF. In DNA form, the CDR3 reads TGCGCCAGCAGCCTCGAGGGACTACAATCTTTCACCTCCTACAATGAGCAGTTCTTC. The chain uses TRBV5-1 and TRBJ2-1; 7 bases agree with TRBD2. Germline CDR1 reads SGHRS; CDR2 reads YFSETQ. The ends lost 4 bases at V and 0 bases at J; junction bases unmatched: 16. The CDR3 has 19 residues.

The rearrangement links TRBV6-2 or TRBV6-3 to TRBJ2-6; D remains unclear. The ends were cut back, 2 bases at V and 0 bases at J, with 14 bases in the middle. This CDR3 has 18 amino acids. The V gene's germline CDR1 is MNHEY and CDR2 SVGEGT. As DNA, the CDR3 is TGTGCCAGCAGTTACCCTACCTTTACCGGCTCTGGGGCCAACGTCCTGACTTTC. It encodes CASSYPTFTGSGANVLTF.

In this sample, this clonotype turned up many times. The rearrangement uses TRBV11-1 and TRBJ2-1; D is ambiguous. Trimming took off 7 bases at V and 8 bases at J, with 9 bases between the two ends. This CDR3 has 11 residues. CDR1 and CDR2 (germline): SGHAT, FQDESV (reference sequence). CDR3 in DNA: TGTGCCAGCAACCGAGGCGATGAGCAGTTCTTC. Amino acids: CASNRGDEQFF.

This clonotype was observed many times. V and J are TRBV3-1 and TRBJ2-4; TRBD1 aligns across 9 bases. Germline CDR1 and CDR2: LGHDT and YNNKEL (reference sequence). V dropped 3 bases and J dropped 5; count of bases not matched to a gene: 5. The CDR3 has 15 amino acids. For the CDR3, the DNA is TGTGCCAGCAGCCACCCTACAGGGGGCGAAAACATTCAGTACTTC. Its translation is CASSHPTGGENIQYF.

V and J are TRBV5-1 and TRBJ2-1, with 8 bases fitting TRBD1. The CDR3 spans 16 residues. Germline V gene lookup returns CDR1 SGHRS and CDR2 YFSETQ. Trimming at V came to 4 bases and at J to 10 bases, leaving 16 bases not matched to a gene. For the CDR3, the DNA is TGCGCCAGCAGCCAGAACAGGGGGGCGCTAATTGGAGAGCAGTTCTTC. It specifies CASSQNRGALIGEQFF.

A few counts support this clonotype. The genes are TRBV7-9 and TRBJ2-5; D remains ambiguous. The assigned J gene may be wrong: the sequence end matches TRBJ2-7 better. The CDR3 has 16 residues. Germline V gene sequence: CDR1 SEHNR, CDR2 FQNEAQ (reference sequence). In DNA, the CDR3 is TGTGCCAGCAGCTTAGCGGGCTCTAATATCGGTTACGAGCAGTACTTC. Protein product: CASSLAGSNIGYEQYF.

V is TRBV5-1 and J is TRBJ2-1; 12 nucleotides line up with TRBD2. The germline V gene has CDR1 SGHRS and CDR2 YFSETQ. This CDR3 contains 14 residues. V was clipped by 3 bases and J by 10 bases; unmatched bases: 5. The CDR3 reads CASSSLAGGLEQFF. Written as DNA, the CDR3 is TGCGCCAGCAGCTCCCTAGCGGGGGGGTTGGAGCAGTTCTTC. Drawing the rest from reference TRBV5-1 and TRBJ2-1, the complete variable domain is KAGVTQTPRYLIKTRGQQVTLSCSPISGHRSVSWYQQTPGQGLQFLFEYFSETQRNKGNFPGRFSGRQFSNSRSEMNVSTLELGDSALYLCASSSLAGGLEQFFGPGTRLTVL.

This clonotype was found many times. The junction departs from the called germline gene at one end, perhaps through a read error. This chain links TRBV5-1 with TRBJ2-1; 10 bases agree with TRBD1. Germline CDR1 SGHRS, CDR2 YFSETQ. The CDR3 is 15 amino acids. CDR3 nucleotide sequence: TGTGCCAGCAGCCCGGGACAGGGGACCTACAATGAGCAGTTCTTC. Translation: CASSPGQGTYNEQFF. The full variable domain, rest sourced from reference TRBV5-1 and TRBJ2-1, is KAGVTQTPRYLIKTRGQQVTLSCSPISGHRSVSWYQQTPGQGLQFLFEYFSETQRNKGNFPGRFSGRQFSNSRSEMNVSTLELGDSALYLCASSPGQGTYNEQFFGPGTRLTVL.

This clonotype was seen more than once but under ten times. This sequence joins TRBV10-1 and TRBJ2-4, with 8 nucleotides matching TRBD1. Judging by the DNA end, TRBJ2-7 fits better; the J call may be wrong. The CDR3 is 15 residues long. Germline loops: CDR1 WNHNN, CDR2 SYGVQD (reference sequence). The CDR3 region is CASGRRDRTPDEQYF. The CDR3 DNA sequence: TGCGCCAGCGGGAGACGGGACAGGACACCTGACGAGCAGTACTTC.

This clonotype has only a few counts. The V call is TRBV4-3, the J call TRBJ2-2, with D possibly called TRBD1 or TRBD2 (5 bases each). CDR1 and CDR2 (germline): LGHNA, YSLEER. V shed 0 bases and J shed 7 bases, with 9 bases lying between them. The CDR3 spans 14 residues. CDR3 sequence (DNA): TGCGCCAGCAGCCAAGAGAGGGGAGTCGGGGAGCTGTTTTTT. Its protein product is CASSQERGVGELFF.

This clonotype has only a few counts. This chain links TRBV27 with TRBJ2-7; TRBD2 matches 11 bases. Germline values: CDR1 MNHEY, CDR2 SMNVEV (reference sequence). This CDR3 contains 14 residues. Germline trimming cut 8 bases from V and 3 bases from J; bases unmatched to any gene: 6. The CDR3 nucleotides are TGTGCCAGCGCAAGACTAGCGGGATTCTACGAGCAGTACTTC. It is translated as CASARLAGFYEQYF.

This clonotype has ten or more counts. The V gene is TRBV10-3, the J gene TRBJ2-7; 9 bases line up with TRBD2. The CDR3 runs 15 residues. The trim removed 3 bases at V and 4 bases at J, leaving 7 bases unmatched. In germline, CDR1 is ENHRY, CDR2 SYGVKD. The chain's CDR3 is CAISDPGTSSYEQYF. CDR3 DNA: TGTGCCATCAGTGACCCTGGGACTAGCAGTTACGAGCAGTACTTC.

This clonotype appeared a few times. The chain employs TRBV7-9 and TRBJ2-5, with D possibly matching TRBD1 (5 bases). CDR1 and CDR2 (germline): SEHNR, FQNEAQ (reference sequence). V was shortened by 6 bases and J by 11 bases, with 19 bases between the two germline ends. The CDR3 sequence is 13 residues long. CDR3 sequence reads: CASRSHRTAGQYF. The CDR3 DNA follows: TGTGCCAGCAGATCTCATAGGACGGCAGGGCAGTACTTC.

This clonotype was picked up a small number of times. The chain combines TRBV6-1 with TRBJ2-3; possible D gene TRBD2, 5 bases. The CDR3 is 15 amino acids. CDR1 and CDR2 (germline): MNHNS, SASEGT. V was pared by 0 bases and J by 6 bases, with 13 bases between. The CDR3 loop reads CASSEAGRRSDTQYF. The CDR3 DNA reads TGTGCCAGCAGTGAAGCTGGAAGGAGGAGCGATACGCAGTATTTT.

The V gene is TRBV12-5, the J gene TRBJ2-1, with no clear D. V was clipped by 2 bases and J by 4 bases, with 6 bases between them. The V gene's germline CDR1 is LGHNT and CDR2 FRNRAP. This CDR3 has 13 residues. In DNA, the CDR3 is TGTGCTAGTGGTTTGCGTATGTACAATGAGCAGTTCTTC. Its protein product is CASGLRMYNEQFF.

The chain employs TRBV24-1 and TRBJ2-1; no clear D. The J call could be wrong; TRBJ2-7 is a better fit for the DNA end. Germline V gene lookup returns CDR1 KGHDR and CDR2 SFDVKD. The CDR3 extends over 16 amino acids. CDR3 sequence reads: CATSDSDGSSYNEQYF. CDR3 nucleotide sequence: TGTGCCACCAGTGATTCGGATGGTAGCTCCTACAATGAGCAGTACTTC.

CDR3 sequence reads: CASSSSSTGTYEQYF. The CDR3 coding sequence is TGCGCCAGCAGCTCTTCTTCGACAGGGACCTACGAGCAGTACTTC. This chain links TRBV5-1 with TRBJ2-7, with 7 bases fitting TRBD1. V lost 3 bases to trimming and J lost 2 bases; unmatched junction nucleotides: 8. Germline V gene data show CDR1 as SGHRS and CDR2 as YFSETQ. The CDR3 has 15 residues.

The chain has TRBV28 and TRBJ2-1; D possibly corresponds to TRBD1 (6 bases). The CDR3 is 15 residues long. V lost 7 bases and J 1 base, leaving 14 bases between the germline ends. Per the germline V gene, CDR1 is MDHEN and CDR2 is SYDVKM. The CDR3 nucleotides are TGTGCCAGCAATCCTGGTGGGACATCCTACAATGAGCAGTTCTTC. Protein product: CASNPGGTSYNEQFF.

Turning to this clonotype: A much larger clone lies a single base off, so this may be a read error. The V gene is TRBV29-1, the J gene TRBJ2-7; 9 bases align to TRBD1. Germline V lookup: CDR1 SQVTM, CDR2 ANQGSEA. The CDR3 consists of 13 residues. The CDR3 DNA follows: TGCAGCGTCCGACAGGGGGGAGTCTACGGGCAGTACTTC. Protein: CSVRQGGVYGQYF.

CDR3 nucleotide sequence: TGTGCCAGCAGCTTCTCCGGCAGGGCGGGCACTGAAGCTTTCTTT. Translated, it gives CASSFSGRAGTEAFF. The J gene is TRBJ1-1, the V gene TRBV7-2; a possible D gene is TRBD1 (5 bases). The germline V gene encodes CDR1 SGHTA and CDR2 FQGNSA. This CDR3 is 15 amino acids long. V dropped 3 bases and J dropped 4 bases, with 15 bases sitting between them.